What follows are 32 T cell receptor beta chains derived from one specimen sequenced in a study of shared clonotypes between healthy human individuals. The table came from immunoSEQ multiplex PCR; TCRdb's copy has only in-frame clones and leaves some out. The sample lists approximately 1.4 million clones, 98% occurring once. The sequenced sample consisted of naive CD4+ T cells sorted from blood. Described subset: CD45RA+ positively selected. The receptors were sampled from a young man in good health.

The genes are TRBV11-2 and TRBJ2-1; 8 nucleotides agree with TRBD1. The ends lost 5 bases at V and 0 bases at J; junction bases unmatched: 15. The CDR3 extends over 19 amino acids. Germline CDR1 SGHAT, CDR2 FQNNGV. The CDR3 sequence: CASSALTGVLPSSYNEQFF. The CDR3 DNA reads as TGTGCCAGCAGCGCGTTGACAGGGGTTTTGCCGAGCTCCTACAATGAGCAGTTCTTC.

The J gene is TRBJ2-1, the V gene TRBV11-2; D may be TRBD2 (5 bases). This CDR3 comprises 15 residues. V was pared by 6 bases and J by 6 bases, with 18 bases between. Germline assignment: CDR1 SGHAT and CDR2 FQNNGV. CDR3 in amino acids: CASSLLRTGFNEQFF. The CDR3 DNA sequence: TGTGCCAGCAGTCTCCTAAGGACTGGCTTCAATGAGCAGTTCTTC. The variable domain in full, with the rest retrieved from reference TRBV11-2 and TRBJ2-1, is EAGVAQSPRYKIIEKRQSVAFWCNPISGHATLYWYQQILGQGPKLLIQFQNNGVVDDSQLPKDRFSAERLKGVDSTLKIQPAKLEDSAVYLCASSLLRTGFNEQFFGPGTRLTVL.

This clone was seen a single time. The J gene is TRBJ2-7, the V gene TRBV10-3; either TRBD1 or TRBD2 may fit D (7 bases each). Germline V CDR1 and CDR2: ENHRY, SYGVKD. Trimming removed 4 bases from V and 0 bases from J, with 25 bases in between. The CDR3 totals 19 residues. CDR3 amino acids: CAISAPAGGGGSSSYEQYF. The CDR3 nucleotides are TGTGCCATCAGTGCGCCAGCTGGGGGAGGGGGCTCCAGCTCCTACGAGCAGTACTTC.

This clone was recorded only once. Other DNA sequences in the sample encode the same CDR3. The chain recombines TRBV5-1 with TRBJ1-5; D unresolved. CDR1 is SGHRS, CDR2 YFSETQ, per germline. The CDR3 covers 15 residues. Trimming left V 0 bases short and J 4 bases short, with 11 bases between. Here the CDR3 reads CASSLEPGSNQPQHF. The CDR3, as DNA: TGCGCCAGCAGCTTGGAACCGGGTTCAAATCAGCCCCAGCATTTT.

DNA of the CDR3: TGTGCCAGCAGCCTATCGATTAGGGTATGGTCCTACGAGCAGTACTTC. Translated: CASSLSIRVWSYEQYF. This chain joins TRBV28 and TRBJ2-7; D ambiguous. This CDR3 is built from 16 residues. V shed 6 bases and J shed 1 base, with 19 bases lying between them. Germline V lookup: CDR1 MDHEN, CDR2 SYDVKM.

The CDR3 nucleotides read TGCGCCAGCAGCTTCGGACAGGGAGGGGGCTACACCTTC. Its translation: CASSFGQGGGYTF. This chain connects TRBV5-1 to TRBJ1-2, with 8 nucleotides matching TRBD1. V shed 2 bases, J shed 8 bases, and the junction held 5 bases outside the gene matches. Per the germline V gene, CDR1 is SGHRS and CDR2 is YFSETQ. This CDR3 region has 13 residues.

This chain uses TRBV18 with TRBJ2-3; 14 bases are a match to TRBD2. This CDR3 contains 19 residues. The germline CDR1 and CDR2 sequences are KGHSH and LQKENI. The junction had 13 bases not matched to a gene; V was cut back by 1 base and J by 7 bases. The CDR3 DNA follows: TGTGCCAGCTCACCACTGAGACTAGCGGGAGGGCCCTCTCGAAATACGCAGTATTTT. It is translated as CASSPLRLAGGPSRNTQYF.

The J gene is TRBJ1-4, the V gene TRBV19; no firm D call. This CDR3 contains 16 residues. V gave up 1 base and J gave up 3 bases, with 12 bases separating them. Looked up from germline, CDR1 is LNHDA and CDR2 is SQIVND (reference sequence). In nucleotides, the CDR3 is TGTGCCAGTAGTATAGCGGTCTCGGGATCTAATGAAAAACTGTTTTTT. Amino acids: CASSIAVSGSNEKLFF.

The CDR3 here is CASRASRGSPGELFF. The CDR3 bases are TGTGCCAGCCGGGCCTCCAGAGGAAGTCCCGGGGAGCTGTTTTTT. This chain joins TRBV25-1 and TRBJ2-2; D not resolved. Germline V gene data show CDR1 as MGHDK and CDR2 as SYGVNS. Trimming left V 8 bases short and J 6 bases short, with 19 bases between. The CDR3 extends over 15 amino acids.

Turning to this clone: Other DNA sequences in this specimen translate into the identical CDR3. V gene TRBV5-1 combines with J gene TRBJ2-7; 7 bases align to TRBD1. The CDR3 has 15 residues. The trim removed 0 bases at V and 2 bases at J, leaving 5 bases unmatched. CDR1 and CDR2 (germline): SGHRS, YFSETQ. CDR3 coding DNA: TGCGCCAGCAGCTTGGGAGACAGGGACACCTACGAGCAGTACTTC. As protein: CASSLGDRDTYEQYF. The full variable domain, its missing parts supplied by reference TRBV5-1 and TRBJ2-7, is KAGVTQTPRYLIKTRGQQVTLSCSPISGHRSVSWYQQTPGQGLQFLFEYFSETQRNKGNFPGRFSGRQFSNSRSEMNVSTLELGDSALYLCASSLGDRDTYEQYFGPGTRLTVT.

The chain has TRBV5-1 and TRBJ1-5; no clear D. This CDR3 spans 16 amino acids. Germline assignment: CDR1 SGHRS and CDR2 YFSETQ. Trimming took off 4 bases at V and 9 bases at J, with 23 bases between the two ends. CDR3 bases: TGCGCCAGCAGCCCAGACATGCTTCAATCGGGTGGGCCCCAGCATTTT. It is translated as CASSPDMLQSGGPQHF.

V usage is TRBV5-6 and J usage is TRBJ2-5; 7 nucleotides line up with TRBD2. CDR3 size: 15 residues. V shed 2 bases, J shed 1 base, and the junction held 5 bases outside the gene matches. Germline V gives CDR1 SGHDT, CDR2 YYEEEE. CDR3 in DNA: TGTGCCAGCAGCTTAGGTGGGAGGGGCCAAGAGACCCAGTACTTC. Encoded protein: CASSLGGRGQETQYF.

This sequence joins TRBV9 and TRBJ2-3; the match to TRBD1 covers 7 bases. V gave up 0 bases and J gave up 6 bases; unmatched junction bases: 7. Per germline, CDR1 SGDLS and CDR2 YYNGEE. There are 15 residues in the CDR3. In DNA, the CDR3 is TGTGCCAGCAGCGTAGTAACAGGGGTGCCGGATACGCAGTATTTT. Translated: CASSVVTGVPDTQYF. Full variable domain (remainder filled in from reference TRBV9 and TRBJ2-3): DSGVTQTPKHLITATGQRVTLRCSPRSGDLSVYWYQQSLDQGLQFLIQYYNGEERAKGNILERFSAQQFPDLHSELNLSSLELGDSALYFCASSVVTGVPDTQYFGPGTRLTVL.

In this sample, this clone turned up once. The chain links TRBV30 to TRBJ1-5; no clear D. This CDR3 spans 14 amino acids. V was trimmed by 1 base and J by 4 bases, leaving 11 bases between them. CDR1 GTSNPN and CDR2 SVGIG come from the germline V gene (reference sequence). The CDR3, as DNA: TGTGCCTGGAGTGCAGCAGTGGATAATCAGCCCCAGCATTTT. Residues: CAWSAAVDNQPQHF. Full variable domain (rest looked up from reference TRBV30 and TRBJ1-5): SQTIHQWPATLVQPVGSPLSLECTVEGTSNPNLYWYRQAAGRGLQLLFYSVGIGQISSEVPQNLSASRPQDRQFILSSKKLLLSDSGFYLCAWSAAVDNQPQHFGDGTRLSIL.

CDR3 loop: CASSLVSSGISYEQYF. DNA for the CDR3: TGTGCCAGCAGCTTAGTTTCTAGCGGGATCTCCTACGAGCAGTACTTC. V usage is TRBV7-6 and J usage is TRBJ2-7; TRBD2 aligns across 9 bases. Trimming at V came to 1 base and at J to 0 bases, leaving 4 bases not matched to a gene. The CDR3 covers 16 residues. Germline CDR1 and CDR2: SGHVS and FNYEAQ.

The CDR3 region has the DNA TGTGCCAGCAGTTTTTATGGAGCGGGCAATCAGCCCCAGCATTTT. It yields the protein CASSFYGAGNQPQHF. J is TRBJ1-5 and V is TRBV27; no reliable D call. V lost 3 bases, J lost 2 bases, and 11 bases lay in between. The CDR3 consists of 15 residues. Germline V gene lookup returns CDR1 MNHEY and CDR2 SMNVEV (reference sequence).

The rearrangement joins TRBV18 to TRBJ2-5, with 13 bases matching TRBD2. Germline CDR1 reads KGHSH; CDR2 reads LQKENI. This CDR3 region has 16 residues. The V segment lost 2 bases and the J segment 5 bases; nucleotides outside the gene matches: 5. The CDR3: CASSPRTSGSWETQYF. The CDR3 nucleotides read TGTGCCAGCTCACCAAGGACTAGCGGGAGCTGGGAGACCCAGTACTTC.

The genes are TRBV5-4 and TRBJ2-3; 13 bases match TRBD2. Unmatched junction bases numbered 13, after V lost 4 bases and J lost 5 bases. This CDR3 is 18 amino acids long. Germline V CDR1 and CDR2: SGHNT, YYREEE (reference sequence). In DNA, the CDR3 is TGTGCCAGCAGCCCCCCTTACCGGACTAGCGGGAGTGGAGATACGCAGTATTTT. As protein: CASSPPYRTSGSGDTQYF. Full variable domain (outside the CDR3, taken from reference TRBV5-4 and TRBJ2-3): ETGVTQSPTHLIKTRGQQVTLRCSSQSGHNTVSWYQQALGQGPQFIFQYYREEENGRGNFPPRFSGLQFPNYSSELNVNALELDDSALYLCASSPPYRTSGSGDTQYFGPGTRLTVL.

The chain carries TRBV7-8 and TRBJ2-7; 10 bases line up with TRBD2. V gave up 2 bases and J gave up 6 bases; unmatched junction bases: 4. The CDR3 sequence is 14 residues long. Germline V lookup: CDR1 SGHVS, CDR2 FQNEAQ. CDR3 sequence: CASSLLAGVSEQYF. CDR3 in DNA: TGTGCCAGCAGCTTACTAGCGGGAGTTTCCGAGCAGTACTTC.

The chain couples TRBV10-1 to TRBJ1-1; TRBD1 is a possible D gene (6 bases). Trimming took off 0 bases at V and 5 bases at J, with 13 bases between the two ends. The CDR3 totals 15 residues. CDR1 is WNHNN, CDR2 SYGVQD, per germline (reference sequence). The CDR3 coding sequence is TGCGCCAGCAGTGAGTCGCGCGGGGGGGCGACTGAAGCTTTCTTT. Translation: CASSESRGGATEAFF.

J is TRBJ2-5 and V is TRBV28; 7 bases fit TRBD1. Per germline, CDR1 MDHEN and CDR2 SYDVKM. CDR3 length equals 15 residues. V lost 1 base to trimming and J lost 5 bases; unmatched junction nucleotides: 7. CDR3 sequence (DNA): TGTGCCAGCAGTTTATTGGCAGGGGGTAGTGAGACCCAGTACTTC. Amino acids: CASSLLAGGSETQYF.

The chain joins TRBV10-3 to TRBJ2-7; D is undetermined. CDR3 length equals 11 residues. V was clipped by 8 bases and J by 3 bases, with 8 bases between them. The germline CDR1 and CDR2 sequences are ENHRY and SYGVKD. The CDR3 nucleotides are TGTGCCATCCGGATAGGCTACGAGCAGTACTTC. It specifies CAIRIGYEQYF.

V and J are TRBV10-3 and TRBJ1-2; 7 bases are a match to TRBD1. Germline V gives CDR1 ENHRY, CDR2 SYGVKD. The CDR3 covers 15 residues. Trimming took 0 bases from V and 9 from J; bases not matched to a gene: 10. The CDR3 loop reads CAISESKDRTTRYTF. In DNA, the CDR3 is TGTGCCATCAGTGAGTCGAAGGACAGGACTACTCGCTACACCTTC.

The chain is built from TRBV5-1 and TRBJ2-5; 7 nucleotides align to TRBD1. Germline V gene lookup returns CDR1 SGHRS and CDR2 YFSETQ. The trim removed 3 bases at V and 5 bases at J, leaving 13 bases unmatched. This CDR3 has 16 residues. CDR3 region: CASSWPSDRPGETQYF. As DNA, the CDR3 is TGCGCCAGCAGCTGGCCATCGGACAGGCCGGGGGAGACCCAGTACTTC.

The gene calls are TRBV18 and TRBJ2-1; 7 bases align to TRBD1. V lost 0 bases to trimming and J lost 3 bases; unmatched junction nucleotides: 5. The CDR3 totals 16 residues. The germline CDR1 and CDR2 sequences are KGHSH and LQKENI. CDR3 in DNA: TGTGCCAGCTCACCACCGGGCAGGGGGTTCTACAATGAGCAGTTCTTC. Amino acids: CASSPPGRGFYNEQFF.

CDR3: CASSETRVGGNQPQHF. For the CDR3, the DNA is TGTGCCAGCAGTGAAACGAGGGTCGGGGGCAATCAGCCCCAGCATTTT. The V and J genes are TRBV2 and TRBJ1-5; D gene uncertain. The germline V gene encodes CDR1 SNHLY and CDR2 FYNNEI. The ends were cut back, 2 bases at V and 2 bases at J, with 13 bases in the middle. The CDR3 is 16 residues long.

CDR3 loop: CASRQQESSYNEQFF. Here the CDR3 DNA reads TGTGCCAGCAGGCAACAGGAGAGCTCCTACAATGAGCAGTTCTTC. The genes are TRBV28 and TRBJ2-1, with TRBD1 as a possible D gene (5 bases). Germline V gene lookup returns CDR1 MDHEN and CDR2 SYDVKM. V was pared by 6 bases and J by 0 bases, with 12 bases between. The CDR3 is 15 amino acids.

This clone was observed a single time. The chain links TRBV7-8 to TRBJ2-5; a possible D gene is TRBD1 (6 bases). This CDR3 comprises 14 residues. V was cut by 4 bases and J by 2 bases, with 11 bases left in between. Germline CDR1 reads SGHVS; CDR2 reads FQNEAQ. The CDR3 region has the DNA TGTGCCAGCAGCTCACAGGGTGGGCAAGAGACCCAGTACTTC. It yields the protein CASSSQGGQETQYF.

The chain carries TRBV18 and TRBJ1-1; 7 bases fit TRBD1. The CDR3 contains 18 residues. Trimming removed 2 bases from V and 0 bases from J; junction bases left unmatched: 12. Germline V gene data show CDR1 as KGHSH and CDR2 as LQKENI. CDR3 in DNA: TGTGCCAGCTCACCATTCAGACAGGGCGAGTATATGAACACTGAAGCTTTCTTT. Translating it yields CASSPFRQGEYMNTEAFF.

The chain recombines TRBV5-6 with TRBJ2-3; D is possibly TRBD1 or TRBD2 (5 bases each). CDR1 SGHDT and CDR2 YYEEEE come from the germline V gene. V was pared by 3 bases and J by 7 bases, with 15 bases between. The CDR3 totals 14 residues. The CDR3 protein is CASSSSYGAYTQYF. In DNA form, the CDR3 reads TGTGCCAGCAGCTCTAGCTATGGGGCATATACGCAGTATTTT.

CDR3 sequence reads: CASIRDRTGELFF. CDR3 nucleotide sequence: TGCGCCAGCATTAGGGACAGGACCGGGGAGCTGTTTTTT. V gene TRBV5-1 combines with J gene TRBJ2-2; 8 bases are shared with TRBD1. V lost 6 bases and J lost 5; bases outside the gene matches: 3. The CDR3 runs to 13 residues. Germline CDR1 reads SGHRS; CDR2 reads YFSETQ. The whole variable domain, filled in from reference TRBV5-1 and TRBJ2-2, reads KAGVTQTPRYLIKTRGQQVTLSCSPISGHRSVSWYQQTPGQGLQFLFEYFSETQRNKGNFPGRFSGRQFSNSRSEMNVSTLELGDSALYLCASIRDRTGELFFGEGSRLTVL.

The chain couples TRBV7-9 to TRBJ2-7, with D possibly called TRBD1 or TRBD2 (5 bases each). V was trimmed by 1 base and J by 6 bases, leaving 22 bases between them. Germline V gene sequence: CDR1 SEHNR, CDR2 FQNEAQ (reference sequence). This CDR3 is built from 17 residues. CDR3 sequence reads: CASSLGLGENYGIEQYF. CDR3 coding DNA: TGTGCCAGCAGCTTAGGTTTAGGGGAAAACTACGGGATCGAGCAGTACTTC.